Presented here are 27 T cell receptor beta chains from one specimen sequenced in a study of T cells in Graves' hyperthyroidism and ophthalmopathy. The CDR3 regions of TCR beta were amplified from RNA transcripts. The HTBI primer set was used in a first-round RT-PCR of the TCR CDR3. TCRdb redid the calling of the multiplex PCR reads with MiXCR, one entry per CDR3 protein. The data contain about 640,000 distinct CDR3 sequences, roughly 20% of them seen just once; the ten biggest clones take up 34%. Sequencing was carried out using blood. These receptors all stem from a young man with Graves' ophthalmopathy.

The J gene is TRBJ1-1, the V gene TRBV6-1; 8 nucleotides align to TRBD1. The CDR3 sequence is 15 residues long. V shed 6 bases and J 3 bases; nucleotides not matched to a gene: 9. Looked up from germline, CDR1 is MNHNS and CDR2 is SASEGT. As DNA, the CDR3 is TGTGCCAGCAGAGATACCGACAGGGGTCACACTGAAGCTTTCTTT. This codes for CASRDTDRGHTEAFF.

The genes are TRBV5-5 and TRBJ2-5; D is ambiguous. Germline CDR1 is SGHKS and CDR2 is YYEKEE (reference sequence). Trimming stripped 2 bases from V and 7 bases from J, with 6 bases between. This CDR3 spans 11 amino acids. CDR3 sequence: CASSFLGTQYF. The CDR3 DNA sequence: TGTGCCAGCAGCTTTCTAGGGACCCAGTACTTC.

This clonotype was found a few times. This chain links TRBV6-1 with TRBJ1-2; TRBD1 agrees at 8 bases. The CDR3 extends over 14 amino acids. Germline CDR1 is MNHNS and CDR2 is SASEGT. Trimming cost V 4 bases and J 7 bases; bases outside gene matches: 8. CDR3 protein: CASSAQGALGGYTF. CDR3 DNA sequence: TGTGCCAGCAGTGCTCAGGGGGCATTGGGTGGCTACACCTTC.

The sample holds a few counts of this clonotype. The chain is built from TRBV5-1 and TRBJ2-2; D is possibly TRBD1 (5 bases). Germline lookup yields CDR1 SGHRS and CDR2 YFSETQ. CDR3 length: 15 residues. The germline V and J ends were trimmed by 4 bases and 1 base, with 11 bases remaining between them. The CDR3, as DNA: TGCGCCAGCAGCCTAAAAACAGGGAACACCGGGGAGCTGTTTTTT. Amino acids: CASSLKTGNTGELFF. Based on the CDR3 plus reference TRBV5-1 and TRBJ2-2, the full variable domain is KAGVTQTPRYLIKTRGQQVTLSCSPISGHRSVSWYQQTPGQGLQFLFEYFSETQRNKGNFPGRFSGRQFSNSRSEMNVSTLELGDSALYLCASSLKTGNTGELFFGEGSRLTVL.

This clonotype has at least ten counts. The chain is built from TRBV20-1 and TRBJ2-3; 8 bases map to TRBD1. The CDR3 is 12 amino acids. Trimming cost V 3 bases and J 5 bases; bases outside gene matches: 1. Germline CDR1 and CDR2: DFQATT and SNEGSKA (reference sequence). CDR3: CSARTGEDTQYF. As DNA, the CDR3 is TGCAGTGCTAGGACAGGGGAAGATACGCAGTATTTT.

The table lists this clonotype with many counts. The CDR3 loop is CATSRDISRGASTDTQYF. The CDR3 bases are TGTGCCACCAGCAGAGATATCTCCAGAGGAGCCAGCACAGATACGCAGTATTTT. This chain connects TRBV15 to TRBJ2-3; D remains unclear. V was cut by 0 bases and J by 0 bases, with 16 bases left in between. Germline-derived CDR1 and CDR2 are LNHNV and YYDKDF (reference sequence). The CDR3 extends over 18 amino acids.

Only a few counts were recorded for this clonotype. One end of the junction does not line up with germline, which may come from a read error. This chain connects TRBV12-3 or TRBV12-4 to TRBJ1-2; D is undetermined. There are 14 residues in the CDR3. The CDR3 spells CASSLGLANYSYTF. The CDR3 DNA sequence: TGTGCCAGCAGTCTCGGCCTGGCTAACTATAGCTACACCTTC.

This clonotype was recorded at least ten times. The chain carries TRBV5-1 and TRBJ2-7, with D maybe TRBD2 (7 bases). CDR3 length: 15 amino acids. V was pared by 4 bases and J by 5 bases, with 19 bases between. Germline CDR1 is SGHRS and CDR2 is YFSETQ. CDR3 in DNA: TGCGCCAGCAGCCAGGAGGGGGGGGCGTATGACGAGCAGTACTTC. This gives the protein CASSQEGGAYDEQYF.

This clonotype has only a few counts. This chain links TRBV12-3 or TRBV12-4 with TRBJ2-1, with TRBD2 matching over 14 bases. This CDR3 is 14 amino acids long. With 6 bases clipped from V and 14 bases from J, the junction kept 9 bases outside the gene matches. The CDR3 is CASSPGTSGSDEFF. As DNA, the CDR3 is TGTGCCAGCAGCCCAGGGACTAGCGGGAGTGACGAGTTCTTC.

At least ten counts were recorded for this clonotype. This chain links TRBV18 with TRBJ2-5; no definite D call. CDR3 length: 12 residues. V was pared by 3 bases and J by 3 bases, with 5 bases between. Germline CDR1 KGHSH, CDR2 LQKENI. CDR3 sequence (DNA): TGTGCCAGCTCACCGCAGGAAGAGACCCAGTACTTC. Protein sequence: CASSPQEETQYF.

This chain joins TRBV13 and TRBJ2-2, with D unclear. The V end was cut by 0 bases, the J end by 2 bases, with 10 bases between. The CDR3 has 16 residues. Looked up from germline, CDR1 is PRHDT and CDR2 is FYEKMQ (reference sequence). In DNA form, the CDR3 reads TGTGCCAGCAGCTTAGGCTGGGCTGTAAACACCGGGGAGCTGTTTTTT. Its protein product is CASSLGWAVNTGELFF. Filled out from reference TRBV13 and TRBJ2-2, the complete variable domain reads AAGVIQSPRHLIKEKRETATLKCYPIPRHDTVYWYQQGPGQDPQFLISFYEKMQSDKGSIPDRFSAQQFSDYHSELNMSSLELGDSALYFCASSLGWAVNTGELFFGEGSRLTVL.

J is TRBJ2-1 and V is TRBV19; D unclear. Trimming took off 4 bases at V and 0 bases at J, with 13 bases between the two ends. From germline, CDR1 is LNHDA and CDR2 SQIVND (reference sequence). The CDR3 has 16 residues. DNA for the CDR3: TGTGCCAGTAGTAGAGAGTACAGCTACTCCTACAATGAGCAGTTCTTC. Its translation is CASSREYSYSYNEQFF.

This chain links TRBV6-2 or TRBV6-3 with TRBJ2-5; D might be TRBD2 (6 bases). Between the trimmed V and J ends, which lost 6 bases and 5 bases, there was a span of 13 bases. Per germline, CDR1 MNHEY and CDR2 SVGEGT. The CDR3 consists of 13 residues. In nucleotides, the CDR3 is TGTGCCAGCAGCGAGAGACTAGTGGAGACCCAGTACTTC. It specifies CASSERLVETQYF.

The gene calls are TRBV5-1 and TRBJ2-7; TRBD2 might be the D (5 bases). V was shortened by 5 bases and J by 0 bases, with 9 bases between the two germline ends. This CDR3 is 13 amino acids long. Germline values: CDR1 SGHRS, CDR2 YFSETQ. CDR3 loop: CASRVSGSYEQYF. CDR3 in DNA: TGCGCCAGCAGGGTCAGCGGCTCCTACGAGCAGTACTTC. Looking up the rest from reference TRBV5-1 and TRBJ2-7 gives the full variable domain: KAGVTQTPRYLIKTRGQQVTLSCSPISGHRSVSWYQQTPGQGLQFLFEYFSETQRNKGNFPGRFSGRQFSNSRSEMNVSTLELGDSALYLCASRVSGSYEQYFGPGTRLTVT.

This clonotype was recorded at least ten times. The DNA of the CDR3 is TGTGCCAGCAGCAACCTACAGGCAATGAAGGTTCAGCCCCAGCATTTT. This translates into CASSNLQAMKVQPQHF. The chain couples TRBV28 to TRBJ1-5, with D perhaps matching TRBD1 (5 bases). This CDR3 comprises 16 residues. Trimming pared 6 bases from V and 6 bases from J, leaving 21 bases between. Germline loops: CDR1 MDHEN, CDR2 SYDVKM.

This chain uses TRBV7-2 with TRBJ1-5, with D perhaps TRBD1 (6 bases). Germline CDR1 and CDR2: SGHTA and FQGNSA. The V end was cut by 5 bases, the J end by 5 bases, with 10 bases between. The CDR3 runs 13 residues. CDR3 sequence (DNA): TGTGCCAGCAGCCCGGACAGACATCAGCCCCAGCATTTT. It specifies CASSPDRHQPQHF.

Many counts were recorded for this clonotype. J is TRBJ2-7 and V is TRBV2; 7 bases match TRBD1. The CDR3 is 15 amino acids. V lost 1 base, J lost 3 bases, and 6 bases stayed unmatched. Germline V gene sequence: CDR1 SNHLY, CDR2 FYNNEI. The CDR3 DNA is TGTGCCAGCAGTGAAGAGGCAGGGGGTATCTACGAGCAGTACTTC. Amino acids: CASSEEAGGIYEQYF.

This clonotype was seen ten or more times. The chain is built from TRBV2 and TRBJ1-2, with TRBD1 as a possible D gene (5 bases). Trimming removed 3 bases at V and 13 bases at J, with 18 bases between. CDR3 length: 13 residues. CDR1 is SNHLY and CDR2 is FYNNEI in the germline V gene. The CDR3 sequence is CASSDPGTVSLTF. The CDR3 DNA follows: TGTGCCAGCAGTGACCCCGGGACTGTTAGCCTCACCTTC. Supplemented by reference TRBV2 and TRBJ1-2, the full variable domain reads EPEVTQTPSHQVTQMGQEVILRCVPISNHLYFYWYRQILGQKVEFLVSFYNNEISEKSEIFDDQFSVERPDGSNFTLKIRSTKLEDSAMYFCASSDPGTVSLTFGSGTRLTVV.

This clonotype was found many times. This chain joins TRBV28 and TRBJ2-7; the D is unclear. Germline V lookup: CDR1 MDHEN, CDR2 SYDVKM. Deletions cut 2 bases from V and 5 bases from J, with 13 bases between. The CDR3 runs 14 residues. In DNA, the CDR3 is TGTGCCAGCAGTTTAATTCCGGGCCGGGACGAGCAGTACTTC. It yields the protein CASSLIPGRDEQYF.

This clonotype has a count of ten or more. The CDR3 sequence: CASSSGRGPVYEQYF. In nucleotides, the CDR3 is TGTGCCAGCAGTTCGGGACGGGGTCCCGTCTACGAGCAGTACTTC. The V call is TRBV6-2 or TRBV6-3, the J call TRBJ2-7, with D possibly called TRBD1 or TRBD2 (5 bases each). V lost 4 bases to trimming and J lost 3 bases, with 16 bases between them. The length of the CDR3 is 15 residues. Germline CDR1 MNHEY, CDR2 SVGEGT.

The CDR3 DNA reads TGCGCCAGCAGCTCTTATAGCAGCACAGATACGCAGTATTTT. It codes for CASSSYSSTDTQYF. The rearrangement links TRBV5-1 to TRBJ2-3, with no clear D. V shed 3 bases and J shed 0 bases, with 8 bases lying between them. The CDR3 sequence is 14 residues long. Germline assignment: CDR1 SGHRS and CDR2 YFSETQ.

In its sample, this clonotype was seen many times. The CDR3 nucleotides read TGTGCCAGCAGCTTACAGGTCCGTTACACAGATACGCAGTATTTT. It is translated as CASSLQVRYTDTQYF. V is TRBV7-2 and J is TRBJ2-3; D gene uncertain. Germline V gene data show CDR1 as SGHTA and CDR2 as FQGNSA. The CDR3 has 15 amino acids. Trimming left V 2 bases short and J 2 bases short, with 11 bases between.

This clonotype was counted between two and nine times. The junction and the germline gene differ at one end; a read error may be behind it. V usage is TRBV6-1 and J usage is TRBJ1-1, with D hard to call. This CDR3 region has 16 residues. CDR1 and CDR2 (germline): MNHNS, SASEGT. The CDR3 DNA follows: TGTGCCAGCAACATTCCGAGAGGGATGGCACCTACTGAAACTTTCTTT. Residues: CASNIPRGMAPTETFF.

The rearrangement uses TRBV4-2 and TRBJ2-1, with D possibly being TRBD1 (6 bases). V lost 2 bases and J lost 2, with 10 bases in between. CDR1 LGHNA and CDR2 YNFKEQ come from the germline V gene. This CDR3 region has 15 residues. In nucleotides, the CDR3 is TGTGCCAGCAGCCAACCTCAGGGGACCTACAATGAGCAGTTCTTC. Translated, it gives CASSQPQGTYNEQFF.

This clonotype has just a few counts. The V call is TRBV4-1, the J call TRBJ2-1; TRBD2 matches 14 bases. Germline V gene sequence: CDR1 MGHRA, CDR2 YSYEKL. The CDR3 has 19 amino acids. Trimming took 4 bases from V and 1 from J; bases not matched to a gene: 9. The CDR3 here is CASSPQTGTSGSSYNEQFF. DNA for the CDR3: TGCGCCAGCAGCCCACAAACCGGGACTAGCGGGAGTTCCTACAATGAGCAGTTCTTC.

There are many counts of this clonotype. The CDR3 nucleotides read TGCGCCAGCAGCTTGGGCGGGAGGGAAGTAATTGAGCAGTTCTTC. Its protein product is CASSLGGREVIEQFF. The J gene is TRBJ2-1, the V gene TRBV5-1; TRBD2 aligns across 9 bases. This CDR3 comprises 15 residues. Unmatched junction bases numbered 7, after V lost 0 bases and J lost 9 bases. CDR1 SGHRS and CDR2 YFSETQ come from the germline V gene.

This clonotype occurred a few times. V and J are TRBV6-1 and TRBJ2-2, with 9 nucleotides matching TRBD2. This CDR3 has 15 residues. Germline CDR1 is MNHNS and CDR2 is SASEGT. After removal of 7 bases from V and 8 bases from J, the junction contained 11 bases not matched to a gene. As DNA, the CDR3 is TGTGCCAGCAAAGTAGCGGGAGCCCCGGAGGGGGAGCTGTTTTTT. Protein: CASKVAGAPEGELFF.